Listed below are T cell receptor beta chains from one sample, sequenced in a study of cytomegalovirus exposure and HLA in healthy donors. Here immunoSEQ multiplex PCR was the method, and the copy in TCRdb shows in-frame clones only, minus some. The table has some 190,000 clones, 82% seen once. Sequencing was carried out using PBMCs. The source is a man in his forties in good health and CMV-seronegative. Both conserved end residues are part of each CDR3. The order of the fields is J gene, clone size, V gene, D gene, CDR3 protein, CDR3 DNA. The D gene is left open where the match is weak. Some rows mark clone size as missing; the rest say once, few, many or name a class of expanded clone.

j_gene: TRBJ2-3; abundance: NA; v_gene: TRBV11-2; d_gene: NA; CDR3aa: CASSLFGGPDTQYF; CDR3nt: TGTGCCAGCAGCTTATTCGGGGGGCCAGATACGCAGTATTTT
j_gene: TRBJ1-2; abundance: NA; v_gene: TRBV4-1; d_gene: NA; CDR3aa: CASSRPDRNYGYTF; CDR3nt: TGCGCCAGCAGCCGTCCTGACAGGAATTATGGCTACACCTTC
j_gene: TRBJ1-4; abundance: few; v_gene: TRBV5-4; d_gene: TRBD1; CDR3aa: CASRRTGGGRKLFF; CDR3nt: TGTGCCAGCAGGAGGACAGGGGGCGGACGAAAACTGTTTTTT
j_gene: TRBJ2-1; abundance: NA; v_gene: TRBV14; d_gene: TRBD2; CDR3aa: CASSHLTSVGNEQFF; CDR3nt: TGTGCCAGCAGCCATCTGACTAGCGTAGGGAATGAGCAGTTCTTC
j_gene: TRBJ1-2; abundance: once; v_gene: TRBV30; d_gene: TRBD1; CDR3aa: CAWNAKGGQTNYGYTF; CDR3nt: TGTGCCTGGAACGCCAAGGGGGGACAGACTAACTATGGCTACACCTTC
j_gene: TRBJ2-1; abundance: NA; v_gene: TRBV19; d_gene: NA; CDR3aa: CASSFSGSTYNEQFF; CDR3nt: TGTGCCAGTAGTTTCTCAGGGTCGACCTACAATGAGCAGTTCTTC
j_gene: TRBJ2-1; abundance: NA; v_gene: TRBV4-2; d_gene: NA; CDR3aa: CASSHLTRGAGDNEQFF; CDR3nt: TGTGCCAGCAGCCACCTGACCCGGGGGGCCGGGGACAATGAGCAGTTCTTC
j_gene: TRBJ2-1; abundance: few; v_gene: TRBV7-2; d_gene: NA; CDR3aa: CASSLFGGGAYNEQFF; CDR3nt: TGTGCCAGCAGCTTATTCGGTGGGGGGGCTTACAATGAGCAGTTCTTC
j_gene: TRBJ2-7; abundance: NA; v_gene: TRBV27; d_gene: NA; CDR3aa: CASSLQQNSYEQYF; CDR3nt: TGTGCCAGCAGTTTACAACAGAACTCCTACGAGCAGTACTTC
j_gene: TRBJ2-7; abundance: NA; v_gene: TRBV2; d_gene: TRBD1; CDR3aa: CASIRAGTEGEQYF; CDR3nt: TGTGCCAGCATCCGAGCCGGGACAGAGGGCGAGCAGTACTTC
j_gene: TRBJ1-3; abundance: NA; v_gene: TRBV6-1; d_gene: NA; CDR3aa: CASSAPQGRSGNTIYF; CDR3nt: TGTGCCAGCAGTGCCCCCCAGGGCCGCTCTGGAAACACCATATATTTT
j_gene: TRBJ1-1; abundance: NA; v_gene: TRBV5-1; d_gene: NA; CDR3aa: CAGRQGGIGDTEAFF; CDR3nt: TGCGCCGGCCGCCAGGGCGGAATAGGGGACACTGAAGCTTTCTTT
j_gene: TRBJ2-1; abundance: NA; v_gene: TRBV9; d_gene: TRBD2; CDR3aa: CASSVQRGTYNEQFF; CDR3nt: TGTGCCAGCAGCGTCCAGCGGGGGACCTACAATGAGCAGTTCTTC
j_gene: TRBJ1-1; abundance: NA; v_gene: TRBV7-9; d_gene: NA; CDR3aa: CASSPQGLLNTEAFF; CDR3nt: TGTGCCAGCAGCCCTCAGGGGCTCTTGAACACTGAAGCTTTCTTT
j_gene: TRBJ1-1; abundance: NA; v_gene: TRBV5-1; d_gene: NA; CDR3aa: CASSGLGLGGTEAFF; CDR3nt: TGCGCCAGCAGCGGCTTAGGGTTAGGGGGCACTGAAGCTTTCTTT
j_gene: TRBJ1-4; abundance: NA; v_gene: TRBV27; d_gene: NA; CDR3aa: CASRQPGAGLFF; CDR3nt: TGTGCCAGCAGACAACCCGGAGCGGGACTGTTTTTT
j_gene: TRBJ2-3; abundance: NA; v_gene: TRBV9; d_gene: NA; CDR3aa: CASSGNIGSTDTQYF; CDR3nt: TGTGCCAGCAGCGGAAACATTGGCTCCACAGATACGCAGTATTTT
j_gene: TRBJ1-4; abundance: few; v_gene: TRBV5-6; d_gene: NA; CDR3aa: CASSLGSGANEKLFF; CDR3nt: TGTGCCAGCAGCTTGGGGTCAGGGGCTAATGAAAAACTGTTTTTT
j_gene: TRBJ2-5; abundance: NA; v_gene: TRBV4-3; d_gene: NA; CDR3aa: CASSQEGLVGETQYF; CDR3nt: TGCGCCAGCAGCCAAGAGGGACTGGTAGGGGAGACCCAGTACTTC
j_gene: TRBJ2-5; abundance: NA; v_gene: TRBV5-6; d_gene: NA; CDR3aa: CASSLILRGRIFGETQYF; CDR3nt: TGTGCCAGCAGCTTGATACTCCGGGGGAGGATTTTCGGGGAGACCCAGTACTTC
j_gene: TRBJ2-7; abundance: few; v_gene: TRBV7-2; d_gene: TRBD1; CDR3aa: CASSPGQGIYEQYF; CDR3nt: TGTGCCAGCAGCCCGGGACAGGGGATCTACGAGCAGTACTTC
j_gene: TRBJ1-5; abundance: NA; v_gene: TRBV4-1; d_gene: NA; CDR3aa: CASSQVVLNRVGQPQHF; CDR3nt: TGCGCCAGCAGCCAAGTGGTACTCAACAGGGTAGGCCAGCCCCAGCATTTT
j_gene: TRBJ2-1; abundance: NA; v_gene: TRBV5-1; d_gene: NA; CDR3aa: CASKLQSSYNEQFF; CDR3nt: TGCGCCAGTAAATTACAGTCCTCCTACAATGAGCAGTTCTTC
j_gene: TRBJ2-7; abundance: once; v_gene: TRBV11-3; d_gene: NA; CDR3aa: CASARGGNSYEQYF; CDR3nt: TGTGCCAGCGCAAGAGGGGGAAACTCCTACGAGCAGTACTTC
j_gene: TRBJ2-3; abundance: NA; v_gene: TRBV19; d_gene: NA; CDR3aa: CASMGGLGTQYF; CDR3nt: TGTGCCAGTATGGGGGGGCTTGGGACGCAGTATTTT
j_gene: TRBJ2-3; abundance: NA; v_gene: TRBV5-1; d_gene: NA; CDR3aa: CASSPALTSTDTQYF; CDR3nt: TGCGCCAGCAGCCCCGCTCTCACTAGCACAGATACGCAGTATTTT
j_gene: TRBJ2-5; abundance: few; v_gene: TRBV6-6; d_gene: NA; CDR3aa: CASSYRLETQYF; CDR3nt: TGTGCCAGCAGTTACCGTTTGGAGACCCAGTACTTC
j_gene: TRBJ2-3; abundance: NA; v_gene: TRBV4-1; d_gene: NA; CDR3aa: CASKLDSLTDTQYF; CDR3nt: TGCGCCAGCAAGCTGGACAGTCTGACAGATACGCAGTATTTT
j_gene: TRBJ2-2; abundance: NA; v_gene: TRBV5-1; d_gene: TRBD1; CDR3aa: CASSLTGGARTGELFF; CDR3nt: TGCGCCAGCAGCTTGACAGGGGGCGCGCGGACCGGGGAGCTGTTTTTT
j_gene: TRBJ2-3; abundance: few; v_gene: TRBV9; d_gene: NA; CDR3aa: CASSENINPPTDTQYF; CDR3nt: TGTGCCAGCAGCGAAAACATAAATCCCCCCACAGATACGCAGTATTTT
j_gene: TRBJ2-3; abundance: NA; v_gene: TRBV7-8; d_gene: TRBD1; CDR3aa: CASSHHLQGVDTQYF; CDR3nt: TGTGCCAGCAGCCATCATCTACAGGGGGTAGATACGCAGTATTTT
j_gene: TRBJ1-5; abundance: NA; v_gene: TRBV19; d_gene: TRBD1; CDR3aa: CASREGQGRSQPQHF; CDR3nt: TGTGCCAGTAGGGAGGGACAGGGGCGTTCCCAGCCCCAGCATTTT
j_gene: TRBJ2-2; abundance: NA; v_gene: TRBV10-3; d_gene: NA; CDR3aa: CATGQFTGELFF; CDR3nt: TGTGCCACCGGACAGTTCACCGGGGAGCTGTTTTTT
j_gene: TRBJ1-2; abundance: NA; v_gene: TRBV5-1; d_gene: TRBD1; CDR3aa: CATRTGTNYGYTF; CDR3nt: TGCGCCACTAGGACAGGGACAAACTATGGCTACACCTTC
j_gene: TRBJ2-1; abundance: NA; v_gene: TRBV9; d_gene: TRBD1; CDR3aa: CASSTGTGGRSGRPADEQFF; CDR3nt: TGTGCCAGCAGCACTGGGACAGGGGGAAGGAGCGGGAGGCCGGCGGATGAGCAGTTCTTC
j_gene: TRBJ2-3; abundance: NA; v_gene: TRBV18; d_gene: NA; CDR3aa: CASSPRDFLGTDTQYF; CDR3nt: TGTGCCAGCTCACCACGGGACTTCCTAGGCACAGATACGCAGTATTTT
j_gene: TRBJ1-2; abundance: once; v_gene: TRBV4-3; d_gene: TRBD1; CDR3aa: CASSQSPVDRGSYGYTF; CDR3nt: TGCGCCAGCAGCCAAAGTCCAGTAGACAGGGGCTCCTATGGCTACACCTTC
j_gene: TRBJ2-5; abundance: NA; v_gene: TRBV15; d_gene: TRBD1; CDR3aa: CATSRARDSQETQYF; CDR3nt: TGTGCCACCAGCAGAGCCAGGGACAGCCAAGAGACCCAGTACTTC
j_gene: TRBJ2-2; abundance: NA; v_gene: TRBV7-2; d_gene: NA; CDR3aa: CASSPTQGTGELFF; CDR3nt: TGTGCCAGCAGCCCCACACAGGGAACCGGGGAGCTGTTTTTT
j_gene: TRBJ1-2; abundance: NA; v_gene: TRBV27; d_gene: TRBD1; CDR3aa: CASSLGQGNYGYTF; CDR3nt: TGTGCCAGCAGCCTTGGACAGGGGAACTATGGCTACACCTTC
j_gene: TRBJ2-1; abundance: NA; v_gene: TRBV28; d_gene: TRBD2; CDR3aa: CASSNLLAGGRDEQFF; CDR3nt: TGTGCCAGCAGCAACCTCCTAGCGGGGGGAAGGGATGAGCAGTTCTTC
j_gene: TRBJ2-7; abundance: once; v_gene: TRBV2; d_gene: NA; CDR3aa: CASSEQGRYEQYF; CDR3nt: TGTGCCAGCAGTGAACAGGGGCGCTACGAGCAGTACTTC
j_gene: TRBJ1-1; abundance: NA; v_gene: TRBV29-1; d_gene: NA; CDR3aa: CSVEDRRGAGNTEAFF; CDR3nt: TGCAGCGTTGAAGATCGCAGGGGCGCAGGGAACACTGAAGCTTTCTTT
j_gene: TRBJ2-7; abundance: NA; v_gene: TRBV28; d_gene: NA; CDR3aa: CASSLGGYEQYF; CDR3nt: TGTGCCAGCAGCCTCGGGGGCTACGAGCAGTACTTC
j_gene: TRBJ1-1; abundance: NA; v_gene: TRBV29-1; d_gene: TRBD1; CDR3aa: CSVRTGADTEAFF; CDR3nt: TGCAGCGTTAGGACAGGGGCGGACACTGAAGCTTTCTTT
j_gene: TRBJ2-1; abundance: NA; v_gene: TRBV7-6; d_gene: TRBD1; CDR3aa: CASSDRQGSYNEQFF; CDR3nt: TGTGCCAGCAGCGACAGACAGGGTAGTTACAATGAGCAGTTCTTC
j_gene: TRBJ2-5; abundance: NA; v_gene: TRBV7-2; d_gene: NA; CDR3aa: CASSLGGQGLETQYF; CDR3nt: TGTGCCAGCAGCTTAGGGGGACAAGGTTTAGAGACCCAGTACTTC
j_gene: TRBJ2-7; abundance: NA; v_gene: TRBV11-3; d_gene: NA; CDR3aa: CASSLGTPLKEQYF; CDR3nt: TGTGCCAGCAGCTTAGGGACACCCCTTAAGGAGCAGTACTTC
j_gene: TRBJ2-7; abundance: once; v_gene: TRBV28; d_gene: TRBD1; CDR3aa: CASSPQGGSYEQYF; CDR3nt: TGTGCCAGCAGCCCACAGGGGGGCTCCTACGAGCAGTACTTC
j_gene: TRBJ1-2; abundance: NA; v_gene: TRBV6-5; d_gene: NA; CDR3aa: CATLSVGYTF; CDR3nt: TGTGCCACCCTGAGTGTGGGCTACACCTTC
j_gene: TRBJ2-5; abundance: NA; v_gene: TRBV15; d_gene: TRBD2; CDR3aa: CATSRSGTSGVETQYF; CDR3nt: TGTGCCACCAGCAGGTCCGGGACTAGCGGGGTAGAGACCCAGTACTTC
j_gene: TRBJ2-3; abundance: NA; v_gene: TRBV7-3; d_gene: TRBD2; CDR3aa: CASSLNAEGLAGGWGTDTQYF; CDR3nt: TGTGCCAGCAGCTTAAACGCGGAGGGTCTAGCGGGAGGGTGGGGCACAGATACGCAGTATTTT
j_gene: TRBJ1-6; abundance: NA; v_gene: TRBV6-1; d_gene: NA; CDR3aa: CASSAGDGVSSPLHF; CDR3nt: TGTGCCAGCAGCGCCGGCGATGGAGTCTCTTCACCCCTCCACTTT
j_gene: TRBJ2-1; abundance: few; v_gene: TRBV7-2; d_gene: TRBD1; CDR3aa: CASSLTLRGTGVQFF; CDR3nt: TGTGCCAGCAGCTTAACATTACGTGGGACAGGGGTCCAGTTCTTC
j_gene: TRBJ2-7; abundance: NA; v_gene: TRBV7-9; d_gene: TRBD2; CDR3aa: CASSLTRGGRGNEQYF; CDR3nt: TGTGCCAGCAGCTTAACCAGGGGCGGGAGGGGTAACGAGCAGTACTTC
j_gene: TRBJ2-1; abundance: NA; v_gene: TRBV25-1; d_gene: NA; CDR3aa: CASSEISYNEQFF; CDR3nt: TGTGCCAGCAGTGAAATCAGTTACAATGAGCAGTTCTTC
j_gene: TRBJ2-7; abundance: NA; v_gene: TRBV4-2; d_gene: NA; CDR3aa: CASSQDYSASRTYEQYF; CDR3nt: TGTGCCAGCAGCCAAGATTATTCCGCTAGCAGGACCTACGAGCAGTACTTC